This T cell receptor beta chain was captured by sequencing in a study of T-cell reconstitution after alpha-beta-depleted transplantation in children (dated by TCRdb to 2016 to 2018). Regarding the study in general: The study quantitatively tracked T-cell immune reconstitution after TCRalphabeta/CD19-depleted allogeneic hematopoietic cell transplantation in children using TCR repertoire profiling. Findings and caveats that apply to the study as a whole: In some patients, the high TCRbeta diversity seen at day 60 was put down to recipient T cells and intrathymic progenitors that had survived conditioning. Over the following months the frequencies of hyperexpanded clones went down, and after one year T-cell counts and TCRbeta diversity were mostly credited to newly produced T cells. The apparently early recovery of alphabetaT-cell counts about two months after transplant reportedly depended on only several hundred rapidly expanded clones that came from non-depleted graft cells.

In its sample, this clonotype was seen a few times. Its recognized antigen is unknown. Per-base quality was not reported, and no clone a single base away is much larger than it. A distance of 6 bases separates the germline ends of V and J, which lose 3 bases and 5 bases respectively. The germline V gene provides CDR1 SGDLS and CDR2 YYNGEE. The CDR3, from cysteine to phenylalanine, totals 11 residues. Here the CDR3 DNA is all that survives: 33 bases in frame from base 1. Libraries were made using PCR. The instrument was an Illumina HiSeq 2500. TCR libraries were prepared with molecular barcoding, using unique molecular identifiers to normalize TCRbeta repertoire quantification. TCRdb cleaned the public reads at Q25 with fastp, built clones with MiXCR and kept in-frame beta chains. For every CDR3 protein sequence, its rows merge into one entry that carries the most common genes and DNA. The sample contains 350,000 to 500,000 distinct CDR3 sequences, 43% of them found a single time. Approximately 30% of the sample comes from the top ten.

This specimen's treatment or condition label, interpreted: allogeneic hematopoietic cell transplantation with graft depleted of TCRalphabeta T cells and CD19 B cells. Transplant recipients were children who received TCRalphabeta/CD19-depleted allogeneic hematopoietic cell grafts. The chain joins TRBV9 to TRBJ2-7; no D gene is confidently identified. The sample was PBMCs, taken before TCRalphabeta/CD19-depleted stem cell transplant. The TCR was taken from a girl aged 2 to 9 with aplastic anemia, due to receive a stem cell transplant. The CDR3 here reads CASSAGDEQYF. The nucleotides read TGTGCCAGCAGCGCTGGGGACGAGCAGTACTTC.